The 11 T cell receptor beta chains reported below all come from one sample, sequenced in a study of response to subunit inactivated influenza vaccine listed by TCRdb under 2018. The library came from RT-PCR. Sequencing was performed on an Illumina HiSeq 2500. TCRdb reprocessed the public reads (quality trimming at Q25 with fastp, clone calling with MiXCR) and kept in-frame beta chains. Identical CDR3 proteins give one entry, which carries the most common genes and DNA. The sample table records some 800,000 distinct CDR3 sequences; 21% of these occur just once. Approximately 10% of the sample lies in the top ten. This material consisted of PBMCs from blood, taken 5 to 6 days after vaccination. The receptors here all came from a man in his forties or fifties who received an inactivated influenza vaccine. Donor details come from another sample of the same person, matched by shared clones.

J is TRBJ1-2 and V is TRBV4-2, with a possible D match to TRBD1 (6 bases). Germline V gene data show CDR1 as LGHNA and CDR2 as YNFKEQ. V lost 0 bases to trimming and J lost 7 bases, with 18 bases between them. There are 16 residues in the CDR3. In DNA form, the CDR3 reads TGTGCCAGCAGCCAAGAGGCACCAACAGGGAACGGTGGCTACACCTTC. Translated: CASSQEAPTGNGGYTF.

This sequence joins TRBV12-3 or TRBV12-4 and TRBJ2-6; D tentatively fits TRBD1 or TRBD2 (5 bases each). The CDR3 covers 17 residues. The V end was cut by 5 bases, the J end by 0 bases, with 14 bases between. CDR3 region: CASSHRLGASGANVLTF. The CDR3 DNA reads TGTGCCAGCAGTCACCGACTCGGGGCCTCTGGGGCCAACGTCCTGACTTTC.

This clonotype has just a few counts. V is TRBV4-3 and J is TRBJ1-1; D gene ambiguous. This CDR3 comprises 14 residues. CDR1 is LGHNA and CDR2 is YSLEER in the germline V gene. Trimming took 1 base from V and 0 from J, leaving 6 bases between them. CDR3 in DNA: TGCGCCAGCAGCCAAGGGATGGTGAACACTGAAGCTTTCTTT. Translated: CASSQGMVNTEAFF.

This clonotype was seen at least ten times. This chain joins TRBV28 and TRBJ2-7; a weak D match, TRBD1 (6 bases). The CDR3 spans 16 residues. Trimming removed 3 bases from V and 1 base from J, with 16 bases in between. CDR1 and CDR2 from the germline V gene are MDHEN and SYDVKM. The CDR3 reads CASSFRLDSLSYEQYF. CDR3 DNA sequence: TGTGCCAGCAGTTTTCGACTGGACAGTCTGTCCTACGAGCAGTACTTC.

The chain is built from TRBV20-1 and TRBJ1-5; 8 bases are a match to TRBD1. J was trimmed by 3 bases and V by 2 bases; bases with no gene match: 3. Per the germline V gene, CDR1 is DFQATT and CDR2 is SNEGSKA (reference sequence). The CDR3 is made up of 14 amino acids. In nucleotides, the CDR3 is TGCAGTGCTAGACAGGGGGCTCTCAATCAGCCCCAGCATTTT. Translating gives CSARQGALNQPQHF.

This clonotype was recorded a few times. The chain links TRBV12-3 or TRBV12-4 to TRBJ2-3; TRBD1 agrees at 7 bases. CDR3 size: 14 residues. The ends lost 8 bases at V and 5 bases at J; junction bases unmatched: 10. The CDR3 DNA is TGTGCCAGCGGAAGACAGGGCCTGGGAGATACGCAGTATTTT. Protein: CASGRQGLGDTQYF.

In this sample, this clonotype turned up a few times. The V gene is TRBV7-2, the J gene TRBJ2-3, with D possibly matching TRBD2 (5 bases). This CDR3 has 13 residues. Deletions cut 5 bases from V and 6 bases from J, with 12 bases between. Germline lookup yields CDR1 SGHTA and CDR2 FQGNSA. CDR3 DNA: TGTGCCAGCAGCGCGGGTCGTTTTGATACGCAGTATTTT. Protein product: CASSAGRFDTQYF.

The chain uses TRBV15 and TRBJ2-1, with D perhaps TRBD1 (5 bases). The CDR3 has 13 residues. In germline, CDR1 is LNHNV, CDR2 YYDKDF (reference sequence). Trimming removed 0 bases from V and 9 bases from J, with 9 bases in between. CDR3 in amino acids: CATSRDRRGEQFF. In DNA, the CDR3 is TGTGCCACCAGCAGAGATAGAAGGGGTGAGCAGTTCTTC.

This clonotype turned up a few times. The chain joins TRBV29-1 to TRBJ2-3, with a tentative D call TRBD2 (5 bases). This CDR3 contains 12 residues. Germline loops: CDR1 SQVTM, CDR2 ANQGSEA. Trimming removed 4 bases from V and 4 bases from J, with 9 bases in between. Here the CDR3 reads CSVVAGADTQYF. The CDR3 bases are TGCAGCGTTGTGGCGGGTGCAGATACGCAGTATTTT.

This chain uses TRBV6-5 with TRBJ2-7; 8 bases align to TRBD2. This CDR3 has 15 residues. Germline lookup yields CDR1 MNHEY and CDR2 SVGAGI. V shed 0 bases and J 4 bases; nucleotides not matched to a gene: 5. CDR3 nucleotides: TGTGCCAGCAGTTACTCGGACGGGAGGGGTTACGAGCAGTACTTC. Amino acids: CASSYSDGRGYEQYF.

This clonotype has more than one count but fewer than ten. This chain uses TRBV12-3 or TRBV12-4 with TRBJ2-1; weak D call: TRBD1 (6 bases). The CDR3 covers 14 residues. V was trimmed by 6 bases and J by 7 bases, leaving 16 bases between them. CDR3 amino acids: CASSLDREGNEQFF. The CDR3 DNA sequence: TGTGCCAGCAGCCTGGACAGAGAGGGGAATGAGCAGTTCTTC.